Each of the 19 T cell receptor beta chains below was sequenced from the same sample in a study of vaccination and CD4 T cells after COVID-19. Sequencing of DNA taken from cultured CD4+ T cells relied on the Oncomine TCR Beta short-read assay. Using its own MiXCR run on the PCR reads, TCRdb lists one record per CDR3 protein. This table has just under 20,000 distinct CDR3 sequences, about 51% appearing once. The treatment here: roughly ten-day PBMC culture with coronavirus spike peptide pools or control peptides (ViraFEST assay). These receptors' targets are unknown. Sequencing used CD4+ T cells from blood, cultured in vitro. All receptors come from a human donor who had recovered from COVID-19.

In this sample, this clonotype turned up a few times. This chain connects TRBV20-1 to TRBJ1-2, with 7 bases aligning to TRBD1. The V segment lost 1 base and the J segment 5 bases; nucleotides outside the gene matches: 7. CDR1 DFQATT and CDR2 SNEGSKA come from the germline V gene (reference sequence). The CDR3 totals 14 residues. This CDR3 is CSARVGQARYGYTF. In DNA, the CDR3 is TGCAGTGCTAGAGTAGGACAGGCCCGATATGGCTACACCTTC.

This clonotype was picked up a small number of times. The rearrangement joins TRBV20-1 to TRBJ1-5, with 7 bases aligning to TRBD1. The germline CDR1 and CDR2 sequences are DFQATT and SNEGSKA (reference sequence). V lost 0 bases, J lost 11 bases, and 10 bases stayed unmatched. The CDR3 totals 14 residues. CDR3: CSARDGTGASAQHF. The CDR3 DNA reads TGCAGTGCTAGAGACGGAACAGGGGCGTCAGCCCAGCATTTT.

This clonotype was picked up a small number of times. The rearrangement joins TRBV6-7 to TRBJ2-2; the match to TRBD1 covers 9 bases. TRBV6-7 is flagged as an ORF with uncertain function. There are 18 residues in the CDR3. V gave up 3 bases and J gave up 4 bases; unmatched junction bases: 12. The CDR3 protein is CASSYTLRMDRGTGELFF. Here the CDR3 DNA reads TGTGCCAGCAGTTATACTCTACGAATGGACAGGGGCACCGGGGAGCTGTTTTTT.

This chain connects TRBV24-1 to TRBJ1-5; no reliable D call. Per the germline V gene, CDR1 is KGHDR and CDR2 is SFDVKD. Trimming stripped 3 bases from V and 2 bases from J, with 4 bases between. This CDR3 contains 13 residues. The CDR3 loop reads CATSDDGNQPQHF. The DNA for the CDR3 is TGTGCCACCAGTGATGATGGCAATCAGCCCCAGCATTTT.

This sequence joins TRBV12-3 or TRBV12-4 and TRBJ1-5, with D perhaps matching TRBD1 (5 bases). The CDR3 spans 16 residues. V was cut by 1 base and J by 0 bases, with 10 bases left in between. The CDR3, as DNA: TGTGCCAGCAGTTTAGGGGGCGGGTTTAGCAATCAGCCCCAGCATTTT. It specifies CASSLGGGFSNQPQHF.

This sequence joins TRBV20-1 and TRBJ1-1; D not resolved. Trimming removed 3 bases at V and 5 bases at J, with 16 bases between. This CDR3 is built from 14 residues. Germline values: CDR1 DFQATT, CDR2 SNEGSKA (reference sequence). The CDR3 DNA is TGCAGTGCTAGTTTCGAGGGCGCGGGGACTGAAGCTTTCTTT. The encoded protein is CSASFEGAGTEAFF.

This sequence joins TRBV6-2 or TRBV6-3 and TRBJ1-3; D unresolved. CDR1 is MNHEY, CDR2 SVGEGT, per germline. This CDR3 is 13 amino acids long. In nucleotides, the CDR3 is TGTGCTTCACTGCAGAGCTCTGGAAACACCATATATTTT. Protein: CASLQSSGNTIYF.

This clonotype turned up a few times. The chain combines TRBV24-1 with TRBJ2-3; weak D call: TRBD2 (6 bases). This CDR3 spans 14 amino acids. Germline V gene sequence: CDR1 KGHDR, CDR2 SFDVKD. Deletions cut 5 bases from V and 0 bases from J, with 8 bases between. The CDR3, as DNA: TGTGCCACCAGTGGCGGGACTAGCACAGATACGCAGTATTTT. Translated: CATSGGTSTDTQYF.

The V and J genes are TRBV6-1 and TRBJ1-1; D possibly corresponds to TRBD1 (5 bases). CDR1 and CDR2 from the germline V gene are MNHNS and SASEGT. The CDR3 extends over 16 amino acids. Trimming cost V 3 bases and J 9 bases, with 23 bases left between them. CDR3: CASSDAGFQPLPKAFF. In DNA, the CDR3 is TGTGCCAGCAGTGATGCAGGGTTTCAGCCCCTTCCCAAAGCTTTCTTT.

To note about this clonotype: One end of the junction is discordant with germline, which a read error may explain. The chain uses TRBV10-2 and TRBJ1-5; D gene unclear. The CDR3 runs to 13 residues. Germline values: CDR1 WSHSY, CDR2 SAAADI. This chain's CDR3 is CTSKDGGNQPQHF. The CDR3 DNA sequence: TGCACCAGCAAGGACGGAGGCAATCAGCCCCAGCATTTT.

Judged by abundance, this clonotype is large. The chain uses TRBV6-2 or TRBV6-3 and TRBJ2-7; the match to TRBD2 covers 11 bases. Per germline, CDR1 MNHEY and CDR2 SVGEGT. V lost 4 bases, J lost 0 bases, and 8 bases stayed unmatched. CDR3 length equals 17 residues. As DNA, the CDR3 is TGTGCCAGCAGTTTCAGGACTAGCGGGCAGAGCTCCTACGAGCAGTACTTC. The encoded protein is CASSFRTSGQSSYEQYF.

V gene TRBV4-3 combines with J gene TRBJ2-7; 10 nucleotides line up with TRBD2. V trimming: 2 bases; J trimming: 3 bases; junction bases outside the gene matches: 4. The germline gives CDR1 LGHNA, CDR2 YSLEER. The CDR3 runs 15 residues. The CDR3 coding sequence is TGCGCCAGCAGCCAACTAGCGGGGGACTACTACGAGCAGTACTTC. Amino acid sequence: CASSQLAGDYYEQYF.

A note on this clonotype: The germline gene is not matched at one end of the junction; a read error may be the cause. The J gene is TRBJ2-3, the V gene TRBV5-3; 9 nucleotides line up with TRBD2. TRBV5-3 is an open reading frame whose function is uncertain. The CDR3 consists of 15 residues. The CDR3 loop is CASSLQREVTDTQYF. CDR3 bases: TGTGCCAGCAGCTTGCAGCGGGAGGTAACAGATACGCAGTATTTT.

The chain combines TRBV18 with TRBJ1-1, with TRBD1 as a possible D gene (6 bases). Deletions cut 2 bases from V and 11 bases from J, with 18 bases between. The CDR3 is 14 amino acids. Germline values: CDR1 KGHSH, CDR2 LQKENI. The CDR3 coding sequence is TGTGCCAGCTCACCAGAAGACAGGCAGGGTTCGGCTTTCTTT. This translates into CASSPEDRQGSAFF.

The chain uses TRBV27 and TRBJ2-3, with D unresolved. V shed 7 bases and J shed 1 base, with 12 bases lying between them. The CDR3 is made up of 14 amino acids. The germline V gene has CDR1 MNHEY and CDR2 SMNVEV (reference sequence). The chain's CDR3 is CASMLSLRTDTQYF. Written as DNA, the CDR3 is TGTGCCAGCATGTTGTCACTACGCACAGATACGCAGTATTTT.

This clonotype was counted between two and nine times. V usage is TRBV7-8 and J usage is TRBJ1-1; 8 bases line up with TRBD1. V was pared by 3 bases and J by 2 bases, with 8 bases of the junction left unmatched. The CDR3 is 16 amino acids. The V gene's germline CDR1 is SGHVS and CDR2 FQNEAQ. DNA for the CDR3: TGTGCCAGCAGCTTTCTACGGACAGGGAGCAACACTGAAGCTTTCTTT. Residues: CASSFLRTGSNTEAFF.

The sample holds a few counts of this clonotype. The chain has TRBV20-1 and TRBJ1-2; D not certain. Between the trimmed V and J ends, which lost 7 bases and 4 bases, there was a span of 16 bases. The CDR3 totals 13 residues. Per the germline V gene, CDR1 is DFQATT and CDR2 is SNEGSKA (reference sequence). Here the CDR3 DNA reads TGCAGTGGGTCGCAGGTCCGGAGCTATGGCTACACCTTC. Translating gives CSGSQVRSYGYTF.

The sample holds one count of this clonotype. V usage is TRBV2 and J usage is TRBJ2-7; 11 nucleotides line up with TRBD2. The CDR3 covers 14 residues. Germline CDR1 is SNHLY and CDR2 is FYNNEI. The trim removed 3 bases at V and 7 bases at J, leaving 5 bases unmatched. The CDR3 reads CASSDLTSGVEQYF. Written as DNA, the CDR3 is TGTGCCAGCAGTGACCTGACTAGCGGGGTTGAGCAGTACTTC.

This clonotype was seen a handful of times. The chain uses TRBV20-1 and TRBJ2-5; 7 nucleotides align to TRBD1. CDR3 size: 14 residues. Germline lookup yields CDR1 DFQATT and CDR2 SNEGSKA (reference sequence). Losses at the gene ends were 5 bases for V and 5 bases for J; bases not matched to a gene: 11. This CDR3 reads CSAVSRQGQETQYF. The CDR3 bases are TGCAGTGCTGTCTCTAGACAGGGACAGGAGACCCAGTACTTC.